The clone carrying this T cell receptor beta chain occurred once. Method: immunoSEQ multiplex PCR; TCRdb's copy keeps in-frame clones and lacks some. Among some 25,000 clones listed, around 76% were seen once. This entry comes from a study of somatic mutations in cytotoxic T cells in rheumatoid arthritis. There are 14 residues in the CDR3. Germline V gene lookup returns CDR1 SEHNR and CDR2 FQNEAQ (reference sequence). Trimming stripped 4 bases from V and 4 bases from J, with 11 bases between. Sequenced material: CD8+ T cells sorted from blood. The TCR originated in a man aged 50 to 59 in good health. The chain combines TRBV7-9 with TRBJ2-1; unclear D gene. CDR3 in amino acids: CASSSETVYNEQFF. The CDR3 nucleotides are TGTGCCAGCAGCTCGGAGACGGTTTACAATGAGCAGTTCTTC.